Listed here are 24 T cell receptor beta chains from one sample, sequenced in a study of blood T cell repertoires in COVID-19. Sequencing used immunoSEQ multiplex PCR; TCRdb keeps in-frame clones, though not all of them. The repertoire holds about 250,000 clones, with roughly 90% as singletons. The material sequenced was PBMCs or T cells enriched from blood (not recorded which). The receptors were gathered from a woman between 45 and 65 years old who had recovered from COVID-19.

CDR3 loop: CASSYSTGDGGYTF. DNA for the CDR3: TGTGCCAGCAGTTACTCGACAGGGGACGGCGGCTACACCTTC. The rearrangement uses TRBV6-2 or TRBV6-3 and TRBJ1-2, with TRBD1 matching 8 bases. The CDR3 totals 14 residues. Germline V CDR1 and CDR2: MNHEY, SVGEGT. The V and J ends lost 0 bases and 8 bases, in that order; junction bases with no gene match: 5.

The CDR3 sequence: CASSLSEVYGYTF. CDR3 in DNA: TGCGCCAGCAGCTTGAGCGAGGTCTATGGCTACACCTTC. V gene TRBV5-1 combines with J gene TRBJ1-2; D unclear. Trimming cost V 1 base and J 4 bases, with 8 bases left between them. This CDR3 comprises 13 residues. The germline CDR1 and CDR2 sequences are SGHRS and YFSETQ.

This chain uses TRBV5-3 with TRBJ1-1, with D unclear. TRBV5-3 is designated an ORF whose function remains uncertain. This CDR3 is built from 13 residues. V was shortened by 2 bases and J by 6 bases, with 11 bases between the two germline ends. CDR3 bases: TGTGCCAGAAGCTTACAACTAGGAGCTGAAGCTTTCTTT. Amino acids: CARSLQLGAEAFF.

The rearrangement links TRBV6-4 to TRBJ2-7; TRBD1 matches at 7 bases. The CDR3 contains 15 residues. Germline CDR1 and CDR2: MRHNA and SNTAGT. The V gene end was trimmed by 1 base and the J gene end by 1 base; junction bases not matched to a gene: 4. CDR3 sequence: CASSDLAGGSYEQYF. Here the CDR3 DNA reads TGTGCCAGCAGTGACTTGGCAGGGGGTTCCTACGAGCAGTACTTC.

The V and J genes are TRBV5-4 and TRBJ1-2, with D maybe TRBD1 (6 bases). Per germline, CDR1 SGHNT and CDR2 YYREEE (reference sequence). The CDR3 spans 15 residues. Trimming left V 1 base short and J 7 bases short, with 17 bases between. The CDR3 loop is CASSLLGARVIGYTF. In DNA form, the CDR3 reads TGTGCCAGCAGCTTGTTGGGGGCCAGGGTGATTGGCTACACCTTC.

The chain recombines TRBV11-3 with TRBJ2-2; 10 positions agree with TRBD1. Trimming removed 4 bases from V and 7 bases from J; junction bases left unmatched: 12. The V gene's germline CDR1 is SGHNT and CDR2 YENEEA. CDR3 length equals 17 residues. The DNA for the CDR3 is TGTGCCAGCAGCTCACCTCGGGGGACAGGGGTTGTCGGGGAGCTGTTTTTT. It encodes CASSSPRGTGVVGELFF.

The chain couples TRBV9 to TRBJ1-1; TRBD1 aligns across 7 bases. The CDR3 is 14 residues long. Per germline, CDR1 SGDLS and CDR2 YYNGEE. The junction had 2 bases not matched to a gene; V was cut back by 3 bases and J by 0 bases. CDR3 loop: CASSAGTVNTEAFF. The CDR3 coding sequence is TGTGCCAGCAGCGCTGGGACAGTGAACACTGAAGCTTTCTTT.

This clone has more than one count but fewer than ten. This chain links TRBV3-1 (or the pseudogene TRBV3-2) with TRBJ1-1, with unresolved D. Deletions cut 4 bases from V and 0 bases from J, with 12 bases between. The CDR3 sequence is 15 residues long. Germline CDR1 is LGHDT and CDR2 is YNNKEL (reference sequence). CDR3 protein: CASSPGIHMNTEAFF. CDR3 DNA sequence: TGTGCCAGCAGCCCCGGGATCCACATGAACACTGAAGCTTTCTTT.

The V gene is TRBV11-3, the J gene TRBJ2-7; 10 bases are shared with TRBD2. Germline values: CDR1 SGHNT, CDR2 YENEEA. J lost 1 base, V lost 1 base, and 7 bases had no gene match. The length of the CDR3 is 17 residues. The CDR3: CASSLAGTSASSYEQYF. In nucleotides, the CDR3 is TGTGCCAGCAGCTTAGCCGGGACTAGCGCCTCATCCTACGAGCAGTACTTC.

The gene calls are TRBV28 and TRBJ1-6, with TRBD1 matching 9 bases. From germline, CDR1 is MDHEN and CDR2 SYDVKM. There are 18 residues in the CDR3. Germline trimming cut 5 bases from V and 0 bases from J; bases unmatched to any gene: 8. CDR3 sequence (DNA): TGTGCCAGCAGTCTTGGACAGGGGATCAGCTCCTATAATTCACCCCTCCACTTT. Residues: CASSLGQGISSYNSPLHF. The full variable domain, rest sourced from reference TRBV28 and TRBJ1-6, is DVKVTQSSRYLVKRTGEKVFLECVQDMDHENMFWYRQDPGLGLRLIYFSYDVKMKEKGDIPEGYSVSREKKERFSLILESASTNQTSMYLCASSLGQGISSYNSPLHFGNGTRLTVT.

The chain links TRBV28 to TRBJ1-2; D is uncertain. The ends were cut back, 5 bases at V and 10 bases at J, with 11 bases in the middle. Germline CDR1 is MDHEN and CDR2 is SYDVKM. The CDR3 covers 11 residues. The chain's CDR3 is CASSRPEDYTF. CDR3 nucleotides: TGTGCCAGCAGTCGACCAGAGGACTACACCTTC.

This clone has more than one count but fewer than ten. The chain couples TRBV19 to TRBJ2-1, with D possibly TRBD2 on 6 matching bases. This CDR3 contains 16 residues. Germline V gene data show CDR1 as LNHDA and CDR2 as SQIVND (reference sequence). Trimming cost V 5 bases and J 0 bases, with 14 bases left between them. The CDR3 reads CASSFWRARSYNEQFF. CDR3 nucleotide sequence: TGTGCCAGTAGTTTCTGGAGGGCTCGCTCCTACAATGAGCAGTTCTTC.

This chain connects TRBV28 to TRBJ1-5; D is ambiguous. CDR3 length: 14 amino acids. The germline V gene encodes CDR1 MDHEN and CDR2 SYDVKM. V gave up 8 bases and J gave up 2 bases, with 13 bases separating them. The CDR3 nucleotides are TGTGCCAGCGGATATCGGCGGGGCAATCAGCCCCAGCATTTT. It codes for CASGYRRGNQPQHF.

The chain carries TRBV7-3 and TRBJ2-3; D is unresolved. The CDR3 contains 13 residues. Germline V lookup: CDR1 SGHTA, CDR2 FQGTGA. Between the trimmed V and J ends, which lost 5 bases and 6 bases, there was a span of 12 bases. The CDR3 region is CASSILLPDTQYF. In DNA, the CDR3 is TGTGCCAGCAGCATACTCCTCCCGGATACGCAGTATTTT.

The DNA of the CDR3 is TGTGCCAGCAGTGTCCGCAGGAACACTGAAGCTTTCTTT. Translated: CASSVRRNTEAFF. The V and J genes are TRBV2 and TRBJ1-1; the D is unclear. The CDR3 is 13 amino acids. From germline, CDR1 is SNHLY and CDR2 FYNNEI. V was shortened by 4 bases and J by 1 base, with 7 bases between the two germline ends.

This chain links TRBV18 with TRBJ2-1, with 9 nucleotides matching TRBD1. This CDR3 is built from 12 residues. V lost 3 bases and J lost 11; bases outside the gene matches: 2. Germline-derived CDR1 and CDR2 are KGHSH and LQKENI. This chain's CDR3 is CASSPNRGQQFF. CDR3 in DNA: TGTGCCAGCTCACCGAACAGGGGGCAGCAGTTCTTC. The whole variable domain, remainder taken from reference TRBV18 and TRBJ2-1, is NAGVMQNPRHLVRRRGQEARLRCSPMKGHSHVYWYRQLPEEGLKFMVYLQKENIIDESGMPKERFSAEFPKEGPSILRIQQVVRGDSAAYFCASSPNRGQQFFGPGTRLTVL.

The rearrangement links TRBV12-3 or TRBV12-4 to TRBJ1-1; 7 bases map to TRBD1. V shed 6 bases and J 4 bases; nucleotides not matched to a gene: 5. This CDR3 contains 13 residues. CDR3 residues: CASSNTGATEAFF. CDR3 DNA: TGTGCCAGCAGCAATACAGGGGCCACTGAAGCTTTCTTT.

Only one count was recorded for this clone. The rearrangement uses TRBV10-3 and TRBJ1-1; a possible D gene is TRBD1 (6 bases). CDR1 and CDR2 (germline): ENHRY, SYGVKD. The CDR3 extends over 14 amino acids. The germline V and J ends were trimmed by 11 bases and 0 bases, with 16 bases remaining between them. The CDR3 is CAAQGQSLNTEAFF. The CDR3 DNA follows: TGTGCCGCACAGGGACAAAGTCTGAACACTGAAGCTTTCTTT.

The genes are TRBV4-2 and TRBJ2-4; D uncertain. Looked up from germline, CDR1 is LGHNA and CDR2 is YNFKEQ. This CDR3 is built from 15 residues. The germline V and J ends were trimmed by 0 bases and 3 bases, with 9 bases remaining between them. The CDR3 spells CASSQEGPGKNIQYF. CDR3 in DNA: TGTGCCAGCAGCCAAGAGGGCCCCGGCAAAAACATTCAGTACTTC.

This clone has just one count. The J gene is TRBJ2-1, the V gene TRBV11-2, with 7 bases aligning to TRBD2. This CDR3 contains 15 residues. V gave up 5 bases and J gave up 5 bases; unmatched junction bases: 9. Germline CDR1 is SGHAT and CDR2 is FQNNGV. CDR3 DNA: TGTGCCAGCAGCCTTAACGGGAGGCTGAACAATGAGCAGTTCTTC. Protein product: CASSLNGRLNNEQFF.

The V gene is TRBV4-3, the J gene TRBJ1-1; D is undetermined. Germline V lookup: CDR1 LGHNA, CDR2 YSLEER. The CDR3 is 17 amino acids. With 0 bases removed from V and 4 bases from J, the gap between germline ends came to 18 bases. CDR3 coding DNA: TGCGCCAGCAGCCAAGATGAGAGAGGGTATTCCGGCACTGAAGCTTTCTTT. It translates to CASSQDERGYSGTEAFF.

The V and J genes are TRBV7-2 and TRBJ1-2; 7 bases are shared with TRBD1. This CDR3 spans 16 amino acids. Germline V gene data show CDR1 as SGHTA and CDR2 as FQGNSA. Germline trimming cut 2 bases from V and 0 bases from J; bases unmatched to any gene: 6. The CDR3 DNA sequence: TGTGCCAGCAGCTTACTAGGGGGCGGAGCTAACTATGGCTACACCTTC. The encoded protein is CASSLLGGGANYGYTF. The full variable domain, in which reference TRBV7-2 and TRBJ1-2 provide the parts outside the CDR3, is GAGVSQSPSNKVTEKGKDVELRCDPISGHTALYWYRQSLGQGLEFLIYFQGNSAPDKSGLPSDRFSAERTGGSVSTLTIQRTQQEDSAVYLCASSLLGGGANYGYTFGSGTRLTVV.

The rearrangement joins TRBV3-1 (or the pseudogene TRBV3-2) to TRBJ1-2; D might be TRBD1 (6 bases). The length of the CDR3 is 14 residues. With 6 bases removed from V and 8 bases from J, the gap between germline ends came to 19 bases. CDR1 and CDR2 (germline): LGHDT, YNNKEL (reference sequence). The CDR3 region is CASRSGHFTRGYTF. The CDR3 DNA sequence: TGTGCCAGCAGGTCGGGACATTTCACCCGCGGCTACACCTTC.

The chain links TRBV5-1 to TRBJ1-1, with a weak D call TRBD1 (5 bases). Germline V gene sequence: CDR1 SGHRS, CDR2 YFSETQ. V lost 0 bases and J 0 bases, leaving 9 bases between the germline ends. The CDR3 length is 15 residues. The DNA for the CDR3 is TGCGCCAGCAGCTTGGGGGGCGCGGTGAACACTGAAGCTTTCTTT. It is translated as CASSLGGAVNTEAFF.